This T cell receptor beta chain was retrieved from a study of blood T cell repertoires in COVID-19. On the study more broadly: There were acute and convalescent COVID-19 samples, and they came from the United States, Italy and Spain. PBMCs, B-cell-depleted T cells, or T cells were the source of the cDNA or gDNA that made up the material.

In the source study's methods: Reference gene primer amplification gave estimated nucleated cell counts. Repertoires were generated with immunoSEQ multiplex PCR, while TCRdb's copy carries only in-frame clones and drops some. V and J calls plus clone size are reproduced from that table; the DNA served to infer D and trimming. Among more than 200,000 clones, approximately 86% were seen once, and the ten largest hold almost 2%. The sample holds one count of this clone. The junction had 4 bases not matched to a gene; V was cut back by 1 base and J by 4 bases. This CDR3 has 15 amino acids. Germline values: CDR1 LNHNV, CDR2 YYDKDF (reference sequence).

Sample: peripheral blood. This sequence was found in a man aged 30 to 45 with active or convalescent COVID-19. The chain combines TRBV15 with TRBJ2-1, with 7 bases fitting TRBD1. The CDR3 loop reads CATSRGTGTYNEQFF. CDR3 coding DNA: TGTGCCACCAGCAGAGGGACAGGCACTTACAATGAGCAGTTCTTC.